The T cell receptor beta chain under discussion was sequenced for a study of CD8 T cells in ankylosing spondylitis. Study-wide findings and caveats: A motif in TCR beta, a set of roughly 8 highly homologous variants, appeared characteristic of ankylosing spondylitis blood. Reportedly, significant enrichment of disease-linked clones occurred in matched ankylosing spondylitis synovial fluid.

Comments on this clonotype: Its antigen is not known.

The V segment lost 1 base and the J segment 10 bases; nucleotides outside the gene matches: 20. From germline, CDR1 is SQVTM and CDR2 ANQGSEA. This CDR3 spans 17 amino acids. A single record per CDR3 protein comes from TCRdb applying MiXCR to the 5' RACE reads. Here the sample spans some 200,000 distinct CDR3 sequences, around 7.9% being singletons. The sequence was collected from a male donor with ankylosing spondylitis. The chain employs TRBV29-1 and TRBJ2-3, with TRBD1 matching over 7 bases. Source material: blood, either unsorted or a sorted T cell fraction (not recorded which). In nucleotides, the CDR3 is TGCAGCGTTGAAGGGCTGAGGGACAGAAGAGGCGTGAGGGCGCAGTATTTT. It encodes CSVEGLRDRRGVRAQYF.